This T cell receptor (beta chain) is from a study of shared clonotypes between healthy human individuals. The wider study: The study used three CD4 naive, three CD4 memory, two CD8 naive and one CD8 memory plate per donor.

CD4+ cells were split into CD45RA+ naive and CD45RA-negative memory subsets. CDR1 MNHNS and CDR2 SASEGT come from the germline V gene. This CDR3 spans 14 amino acids. J lost 4 bases, V lost 5 bases, and 6 bases had no gene match. Profiled with immunoSEQ multiplex PCR; TCRdb holds only in-frame clones, not every one. The sample holds 150,000 to 200,000 clones, about 93% seen once. The chain uses TRBV6-1 and TRBJ1-2, with 8 bases aligning to TRBD1. The TCR was taken from a woman aged 30 to 39 in good health. Source material: naive CD4+ T cells sorted from blood. Described subset: CD45RA+ positively selected. The CDR3 loop reads CASSTLDRGYGYTF. CDR3 DNA sequence: TGTGCCAGCAGTACCCTCGACAGGGGCTATGGCTACACCTTC.